This T cell receptor beta chain is drawn from a study of T cell clones after liver transplantation. Sorting of unstimulated PBMCs yielded separate CD3+CD4+ and CD3+CD8+ fractions. The CDR3 spans 16 residues. The germline V gene has CDR1 ENHRY and CDR2 SYGVKD. The J segment lost 1 base and the V segment lost 0 bases, leaving 0 bases of the junction unmatched. Comment on this clone: The antigen is undetermined.

The table came from immunoSEQ multiplex PCR; TCRdb's copy has only in-frame clones and leaves some out. The sample contains about 120,000 clones, about nine tenths of which appear only once. Study-level results: Circulating graft-donor-reactive CD4 TCRbeta sequences fell significantly post-transplant in most of the 8 subjects. The donor-reactive repertoire was only partly measurable in a couple of subjects, lacking donor cells.

Sample: CD4+ T cells from blood, taken 12 months after liver transplant. This clonotype originated in a human patient who received a liver transplant. Some T cells may be supplied by the graft donor. This sequence joins TRBV10-3 and TRBJ2-2, with 9 bases that match TRBD2. The CDR3 region has the DNA TGTGCCATCAGTGAGTCACTAGCGGGGAACACCGGGGAGCTGTTTTTT. Protein sequence: CAISESLAGNTGELFF.